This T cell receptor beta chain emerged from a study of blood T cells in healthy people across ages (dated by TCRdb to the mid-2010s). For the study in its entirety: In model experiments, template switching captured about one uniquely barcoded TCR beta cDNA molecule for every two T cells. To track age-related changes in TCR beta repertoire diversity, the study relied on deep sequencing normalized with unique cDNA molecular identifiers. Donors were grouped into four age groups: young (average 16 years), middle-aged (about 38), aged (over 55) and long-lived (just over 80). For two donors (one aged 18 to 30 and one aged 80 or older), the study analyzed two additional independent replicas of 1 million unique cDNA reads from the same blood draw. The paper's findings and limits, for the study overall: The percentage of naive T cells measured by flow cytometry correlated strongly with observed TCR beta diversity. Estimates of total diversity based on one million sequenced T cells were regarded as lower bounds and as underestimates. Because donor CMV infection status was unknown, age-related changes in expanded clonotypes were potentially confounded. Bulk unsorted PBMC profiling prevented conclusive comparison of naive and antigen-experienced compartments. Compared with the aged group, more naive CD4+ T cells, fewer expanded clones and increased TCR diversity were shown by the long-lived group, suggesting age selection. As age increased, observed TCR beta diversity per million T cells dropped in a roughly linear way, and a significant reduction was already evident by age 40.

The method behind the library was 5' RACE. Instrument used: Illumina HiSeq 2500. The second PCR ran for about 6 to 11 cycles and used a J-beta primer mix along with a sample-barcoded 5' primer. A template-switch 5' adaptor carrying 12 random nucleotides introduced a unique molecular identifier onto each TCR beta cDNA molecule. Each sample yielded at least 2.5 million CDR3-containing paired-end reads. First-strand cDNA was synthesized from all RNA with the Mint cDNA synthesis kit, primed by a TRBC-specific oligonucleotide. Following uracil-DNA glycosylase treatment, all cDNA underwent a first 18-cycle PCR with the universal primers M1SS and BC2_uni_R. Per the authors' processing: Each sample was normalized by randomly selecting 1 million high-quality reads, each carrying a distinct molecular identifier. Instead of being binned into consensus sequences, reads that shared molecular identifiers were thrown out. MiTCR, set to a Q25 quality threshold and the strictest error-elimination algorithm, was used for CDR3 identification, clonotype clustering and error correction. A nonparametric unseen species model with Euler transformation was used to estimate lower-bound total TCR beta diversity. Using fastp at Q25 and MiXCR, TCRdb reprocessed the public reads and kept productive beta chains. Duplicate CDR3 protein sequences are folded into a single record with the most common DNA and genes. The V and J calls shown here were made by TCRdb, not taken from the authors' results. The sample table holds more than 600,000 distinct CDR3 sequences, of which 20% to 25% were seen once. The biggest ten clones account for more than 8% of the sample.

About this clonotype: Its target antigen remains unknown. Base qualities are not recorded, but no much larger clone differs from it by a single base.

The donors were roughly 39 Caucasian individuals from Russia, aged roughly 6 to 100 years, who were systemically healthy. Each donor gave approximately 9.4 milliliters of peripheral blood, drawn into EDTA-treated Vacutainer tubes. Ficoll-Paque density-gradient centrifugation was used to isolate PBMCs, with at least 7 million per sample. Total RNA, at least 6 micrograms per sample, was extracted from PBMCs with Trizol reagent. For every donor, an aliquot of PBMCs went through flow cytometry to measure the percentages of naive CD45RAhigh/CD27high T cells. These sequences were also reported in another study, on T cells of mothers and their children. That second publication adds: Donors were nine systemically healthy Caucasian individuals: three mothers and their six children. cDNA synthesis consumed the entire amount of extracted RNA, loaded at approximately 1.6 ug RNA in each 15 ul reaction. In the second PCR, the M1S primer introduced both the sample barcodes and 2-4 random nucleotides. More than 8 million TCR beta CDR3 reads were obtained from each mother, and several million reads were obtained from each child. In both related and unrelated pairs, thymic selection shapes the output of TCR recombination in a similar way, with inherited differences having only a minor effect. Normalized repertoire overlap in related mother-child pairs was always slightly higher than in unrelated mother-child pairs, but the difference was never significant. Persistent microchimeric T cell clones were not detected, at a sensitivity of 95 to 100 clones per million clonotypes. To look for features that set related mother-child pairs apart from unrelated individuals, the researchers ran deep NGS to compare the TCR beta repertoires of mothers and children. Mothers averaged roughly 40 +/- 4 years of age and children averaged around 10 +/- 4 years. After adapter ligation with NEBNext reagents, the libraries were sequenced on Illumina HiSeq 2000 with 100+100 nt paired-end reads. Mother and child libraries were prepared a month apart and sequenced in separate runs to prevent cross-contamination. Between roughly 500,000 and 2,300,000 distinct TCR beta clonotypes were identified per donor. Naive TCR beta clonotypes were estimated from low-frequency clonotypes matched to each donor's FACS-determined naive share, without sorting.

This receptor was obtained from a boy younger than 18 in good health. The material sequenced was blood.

The CDR3: CASSLRSSREVYEQYF. The nucleotide sequence reads as follows: TGTGCCAGCAGTTTACGGAGTTCTAGGGAGGTTTACGAGCAGTACTTC. Rearrangement joined TRBV27 to TRBJ2-5; the best D guess is TRBD2, with 6 bases matching. The last part of the DNA fits TRBJ2-7 better; the J call may be wrong. The germline V gene (reference sequence) specifies MNHEY as CDR1 and SMNVEV as CDR2. From the cysteine through the phenylalanine, the CDR3 covers 16 amino acids. Only CDR3 DNA remains: 48 bases, in frame from the first base.